This T cell receptor beta chain emerged from a study of blood T cell repertoires in COVID-19. This CDR3 region has 12 residues. Trimming cost V 0 bases and J 12 bases, with 12 bases left between them. Germline values: CDR1 MNHEY, CDR2 SMNVEV (reference sequence). How the authors handled the data: It was from reference gene primer amplification that nucleated cell counts were estimated. Method: immunoSEQ multiplex PCR; TCRdb's copy keeps in-frame clones and lacks some. The V and J calls and clone size come from that table; D and trimming were worked out from the DNA. The table includes just over 90,000 clones, roughly 88% detected once.

The chain carries TRBV27 and TRBJ2-7; D is possibly TRBD1 (6 bases). This receptor was taken from a human donor with active COVID-19. The donor label of this sample is uncertain. The material sequenced was peripheral blood. CDR3 sequence: CASSLSGDKLYF. Here the CDR3 DNA reads TGTGCCAGCAGTTTATCTGGGGACAAGTTGTACTTC.